This T cell receptor (beta chain) comes out of a study of CD8 T cells in Susac syndrome. The V and J ends lost 0 bases and 6 bases respectively, with 10 bases between them. Germline lookup yields CDR1 SGHNT and CDR2 YYREEE (reference sequence). The CDR3 is 14 residues long. When the RNA was reverse transcribed, random hexamers were used with an input of roughly 0.45 to 1 ug. The authors amplified TCR beta CDR3 across 54 Vbeta and 13 Jbeta using immunoSEQ multiplex PCR. MiXCR was run by TCRdb on the immunoSEQ multiplex PCR reads, yielding one entry per CDR3 protein. The data show approximately 300,000 distinct CDR3 sequences, with approximately 85% seen just once and roughly 0.21% held by the top ten.

The sample comprised CD8+ T cells from PBMCs. This TCR derives from a human donor with multiple sclerosis. The gene calls are TRBV5-4 and TRBJ2-1, with D uncertain. The CDR3 DNA reads as TGTGCCAGCAGCTTGGTGGTCTCCATCAATGAGCAGTTCTTC. The encoded protein is CASSLVVSINEQFF.